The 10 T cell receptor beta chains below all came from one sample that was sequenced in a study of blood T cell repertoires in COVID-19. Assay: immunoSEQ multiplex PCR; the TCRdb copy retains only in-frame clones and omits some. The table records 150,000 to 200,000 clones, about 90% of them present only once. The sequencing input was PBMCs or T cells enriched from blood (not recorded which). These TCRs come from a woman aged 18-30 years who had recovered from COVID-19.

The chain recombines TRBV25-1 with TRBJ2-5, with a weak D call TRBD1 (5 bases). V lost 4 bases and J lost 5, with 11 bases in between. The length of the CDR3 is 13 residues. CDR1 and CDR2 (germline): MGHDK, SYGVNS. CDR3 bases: TGTGCCAGCAGTGGCCAGGGTTGGGAGACCCAGTACTTC. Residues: CASSGQGWETQYF.

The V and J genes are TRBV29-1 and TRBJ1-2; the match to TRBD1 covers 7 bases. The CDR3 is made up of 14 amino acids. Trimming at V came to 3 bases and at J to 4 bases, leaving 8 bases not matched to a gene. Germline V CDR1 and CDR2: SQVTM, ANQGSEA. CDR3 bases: TGCAGCGTTGACGCCGGGACAGCCGTCTATGGCTACACCTTC. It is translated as CSVDAGTAVYGYTF.

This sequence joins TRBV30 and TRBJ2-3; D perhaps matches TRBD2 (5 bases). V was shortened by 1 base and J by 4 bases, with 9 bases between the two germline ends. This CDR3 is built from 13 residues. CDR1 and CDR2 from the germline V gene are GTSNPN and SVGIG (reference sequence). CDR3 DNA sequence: TGTGCCTGGAGTGGGGCGGGTCCAGATACGCAGTATTTT. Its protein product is CAWSGAGPDTQYF.

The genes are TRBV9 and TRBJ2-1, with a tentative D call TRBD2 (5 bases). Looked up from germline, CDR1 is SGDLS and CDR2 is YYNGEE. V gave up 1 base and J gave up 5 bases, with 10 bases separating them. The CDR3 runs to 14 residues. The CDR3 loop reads CASSVTQRDNEQFF. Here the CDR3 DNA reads TGTGCCAGCAGCGTAACCCAGAGGGACAATGAGCAGTTCTTC. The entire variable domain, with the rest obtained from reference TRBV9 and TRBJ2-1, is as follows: DSGVTQTPKHLITATGQRVTLRCSPRSGDLSVYWYQQSLDQGLQFLIQYYNGEERAKGNILERFSAQQFPDLHSELNLSSLELGDSALYFCASSVTQRDNEQFFGPGTRLTVL.

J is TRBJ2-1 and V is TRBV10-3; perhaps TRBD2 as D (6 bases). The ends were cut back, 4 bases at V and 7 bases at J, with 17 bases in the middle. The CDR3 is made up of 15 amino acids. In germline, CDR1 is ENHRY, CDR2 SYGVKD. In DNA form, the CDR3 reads TGTGCCATCAGTGCCGCAGGGCTAGGAGGGAATGAGCAGTTCTTC. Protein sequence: CAISAAGLGGNEQFF.

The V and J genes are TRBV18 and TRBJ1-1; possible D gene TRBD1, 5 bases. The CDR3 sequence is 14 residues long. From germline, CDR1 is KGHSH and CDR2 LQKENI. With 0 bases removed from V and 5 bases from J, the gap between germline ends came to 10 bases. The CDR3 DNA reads TGTGCCAGCTCACCACCGGGGGGGAGGACTGAAGCTTTCTTT. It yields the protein CASSPPGGRTEAFF. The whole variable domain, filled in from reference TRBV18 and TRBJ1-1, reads NAGVMQNPRHLVRRRGQEARLRCSPMKGHSHVYWYRQLPEEGLKFMVYLQKENIIDESGMPKERFSAEFPKEGPSILRIQQVVRGDSAAYFCASSPPGGRTEAFFGQGTRLTVV.

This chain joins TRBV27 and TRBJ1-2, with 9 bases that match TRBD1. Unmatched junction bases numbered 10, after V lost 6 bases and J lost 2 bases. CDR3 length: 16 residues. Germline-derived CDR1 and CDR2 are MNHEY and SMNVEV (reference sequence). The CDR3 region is CASSRTGASLNYGYTF. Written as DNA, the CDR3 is TGTGCCAGCAGCCGGACAGGGGCCTCTCTAAACTATGGCTACACCTTC.

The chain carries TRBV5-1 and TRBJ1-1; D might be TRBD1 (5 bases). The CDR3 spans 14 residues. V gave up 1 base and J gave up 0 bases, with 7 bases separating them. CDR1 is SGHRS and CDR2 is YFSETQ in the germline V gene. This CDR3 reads CASSLSGLNTEAFF. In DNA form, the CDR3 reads TGCGCCAGCAGCTTGTCAGGGCTGAACACTGAAGCTTTCTTT.

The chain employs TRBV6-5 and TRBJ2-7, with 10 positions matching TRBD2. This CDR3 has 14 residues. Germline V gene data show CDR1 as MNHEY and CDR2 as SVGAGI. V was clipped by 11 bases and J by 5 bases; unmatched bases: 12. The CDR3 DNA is TGTGCCGGGGAGGACGTAGCGGGGGGCCACGAGCAGTACTTC. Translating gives CAGEDVAGGHEQYF.

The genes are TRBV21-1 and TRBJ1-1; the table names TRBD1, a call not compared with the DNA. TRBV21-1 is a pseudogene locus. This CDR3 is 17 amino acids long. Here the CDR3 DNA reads TGTGCCAGCAGGTGCCAACCACCGGGACAGGGGGGCACTGAAGCTTTCTTT. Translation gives CASRCQPPGQGGTEAFF.